These 10 T cell receptor beta chains share one sample of origin, sequenced in a study of blood T cells in healthy people across ages. Together with a sample-barcoded 5' primer, a J-beta primer mix was included in a second PCR lasting roughly 6 to 12 cycles. Via MiXCR, TCRdb re-called the 5' RACE reads, giving one row per CDR3 protein. Among roughly 700,000 distinct CDR3 sequences listed, about 30% were seen once. Sequenced sample: blood. Source of these receptors: an elderly woman in good health.

Many counts were recorded for this clonotype. This chain joins TRBV7-2 and TRBJ2-1; 7 positions match TRBD2. The length of the CDR3 is 15 residues. Unmatched junction bases numbered 8, after V lost 5 bases and J lost 4 bases. Germline values: CDR1 SGHTA, CDR2 FQGNSA. The CDR3, as DNA: TGTGCCAGCAGCGTGGGGGGGAGGGCATACAATGAGCAGTTCTTC. This gives the protein CASSVGGRAYNEQFF.

The V gene is TRBV15, the J gene TRBJ2-3; D not certain. CDR1 and CDR2 (germline): LNHNV, YYDKDF (reference sequence). The CDR3 length is 15 residues. V was clipped by 0 bases and J by 2 bases, with 9 bases between them. CDR3: CATSREPGVTDTQYF. CDR3 nucleotide sequence: TGTGCCACCAGCAGAGAACCCGGAGTCACAGATACGCAGTATTTT.

This chain joins TRBV6-6 and TRBJ2-5; TRBD1 might be the D (6 bases). V dropped 5 bases and J dropped 3 bases, with 13 bases sitting between them. The germline CDR1 and CDR2 sequences are MNHNY and SVGAGI (reference sequence). The CDR3 runs 14 residues. The CDR3 is CASSLPSGEETQYF. The DNA for the CDR3 is TGTGCCAGCAGTCTCCCTTCAGGGGAAGAGACCCAGTACTTC.

The table lists this clonotype with a few counts. The chain uses TRBV24-1 and TRBJ1-2; TRBD1 aligns across 9 bases. J lost 8 bases, V lost 2 bases, and 5 bases had no gene match. The CDR3 runs to 14 residues. From germline, CDR1 is KGHDR and CDR2 SFDVKD. In nucleotides, the CDR3 is TGTGCCACCAGTGATTCGGACAGGGGTCGAGGCTACACCTTC. This sequence encodes CATSDSDRGRGYTF.

The table lists this clonotype with many counts. CDR3 region: CATTGSPFTASHVGYTF. The CDR3 region has the DNA TGCGCCACCACAGGGTCCCCCTTCACGGCCTCCCACGTCGGCTACACCTTC. J is TRBJ1-2 and V is TRBV5-1, with a tentative D call TRBD1 (6 bases). The germline CDR1 and CDR2 sequences are SGHRS and YFSETQ. The CDR3 extends over 17 amino acids. Trimming pared 9 bases from V and 8 bases from J, leaving 32 bases between.

The J gene is TRBJ2-3, the V gene TRBV7-2; D is ambiguous. The germline V gene encodes CDR1 SGHTA and CDR2 FQGNSA. The V and J ends lost 1 base and 7 bases respectively, with 9 bases between them. This CDR3 is built from 13 residues. DNA of the CDR3: TGTGCCAGCAGCTTAGATGTTGCTAATACGCAGTATTTT. Translation: CASSLDVANTQYF.

This clonotype was seen repeatedly, ten times or more. The V and J genes are TRBV11-2 and TRBJ1-1; no firm D call. CDR3 size: 13 residues. V was shortened by 2 bases and J by 4 bases, with 8 bases between the two germline ends. Looked up from germline, CDR1 is SGHAT and CDR2 is FQNNGV. The CDR3 spells CASSLTRTTEAFF. In DNA form, the CDR3 reads TGTGCCAGCAGCTTAACGAGAACCACTGAAGCTTTCTTT.

This clonotype was found many times. The V gene is TRBV24-1, the J gene TRBJ2-5, with 8 nucleotides matching TRBD1. CDR1 and CDR2 (germline): KGHDR, SFDVKD. V lost 4 bases, J lost 10 bases, and 4 bases stayed unmatched. CDR3 length: 12 amino acids. The CDR3: CATSETGANQYF. The CDR3 DNA sequence: TGTGCCACCAGTGAGACAGGGGCCAACCAGTACTTC.

There are many counts of this clonotype. V is TRBV5-1 and J is TRBJ2-3; TRBD2 might be the D (5 bases). V was trimmed by 0 bases and J by 0 bases, leaving 8 bases between them. The V gene's germline CDR1 is SGHRS and CDR2 YFSETQ. The CDR3 length is 15 residues. This chain's CDR3 is CASSLGGFSTDTQYF. DNA for the CDR3: TGCGCCAGCAGCTTGGGAGGGTTTAGCACAGATACGCAGTATTTT.

This chain connects TRBV7-3 to TRBJ2-1; D is uncertain. This CDR3 has 14 residues. Trimming cost V 5 bases and J 1 base, with 9 bases left between them. Germline CDR1 is SGHTA and CDR2 is FQGTGA. CDR3 nucleotides: TGTGCCAGCAGCATGGACGGTTCCTACAATGAGCAGTTCTTC. Residues: CASSMDGSYNEQFF.